The rows below give T cell receptor beta chains drawn from one sample of a study of T cell repertoires in ileal Crohn's disease. Sequencing was performed with immunoSEQ multiplex PCR; in TCRdb, only in-frame clones are kept and a portion is missing. The table shows more than 15,000 clones, with 50% to 75% occurring only once. The sequenced sample was ileal tissue. These TCRs come from an adult with Crohn's disease. Both conserved end residues are part of each CDR3. The D gene is left open where the match is weak. Size is omitted from some rows. Given values are once, few, many or a class for expanded clones.

>once|TRBJ1-5|-|TRBV5-1
CASSLGVDQPQHF
TGCGCCAGCAGCTTGGGAGTAGATCAGCCCCAGCATTTT
>-|TRBJ2-1|-|TRBV6-5
CASSFREGHDEQFF
TGTGCCAGCAGTTTTCGCGAGGGTCACGATGAGCAGTTCTTC
>-|TRBJ2-5|-|TRBV6-1
CASSEDVRRPQETQYF
TGTGCCAGCAGTGAAGATGTCAGGAGGCCCCAAGAGACCCAGTACTTC
>-|TRBJ2-1|TRBD2|TRBV29-1
CSVVAGGIRNEQFF
TGCAGCGTGGTAGCGGGAGGGATTAGAAATGAGCAGTTCTTC
>few|TRBJ2-5|TRBD1|TRBV29-1
CSVGLNRGTGETQYF
TGCAGCGTTGGGCTCAACAGGGGTACTGGAGAGACCCAGTACTTC
>-|TRBJ1-2|TRBD1|TRBV6-5
CASSYRETGSGYTF
TGTGCCAGCAGTTACCGGGAGACAGGGAGCGGCTACACCTTC
>-|TRBJ2-2|TRBD2|TRBV4-1
CASSQGLAGVAGELFF
TGCGCCAGCAGCCAAGGACTAGCGGGAGTAGCCGGGGAGCTGTTTTTT
>-|TRBJ1-2|-|TRBV10-2
CASRSETVNYGYTF
TGCGCCAGCAGGTCCGAGACTGTCAACTATGGCTACACCTTC
>-|TRBJ2-1|-|TRBV2
CASSDPGSSYNEQFF
TGTGCCAGCAGTGACCCCGGGAGCTCCTACAATGAGCAGTTCTTC
>-|TRBJ1-1|-|TRBV27
CASGSLNTEAFF
TGTGCCAGCGGTTCGTTGAACACTGAAGCTTTCTTT
>-|TRBJ1-5|TRBD1|TRBV28
CASRPQGGQPQHF
TGTGCCAGCAGGCCCCAGGGGGGACAGCCCCAGCATTTT
>few|TRBJ1-4|-|TRBV28
CASSLGLSNEKLFF
TGTGCCAGCAGTTTGGGACTGAGCAATGAAAAACTGTTTTTT
>-|TRBJ1-1|TRBD1|TRBV5-6
CASSLMGQGAMNTEAFF
TGTGCCAGCAGCTTAATGGGACAGGGGGCGATGAACACTGAAGCTTTCTTT
>-|TRBJ2-2|-|TRBV11-2
CASSPGVTGELFF
TGTGCCAGCAGCCCTGGAGTGACCGGGGAGCTGTTTTTT